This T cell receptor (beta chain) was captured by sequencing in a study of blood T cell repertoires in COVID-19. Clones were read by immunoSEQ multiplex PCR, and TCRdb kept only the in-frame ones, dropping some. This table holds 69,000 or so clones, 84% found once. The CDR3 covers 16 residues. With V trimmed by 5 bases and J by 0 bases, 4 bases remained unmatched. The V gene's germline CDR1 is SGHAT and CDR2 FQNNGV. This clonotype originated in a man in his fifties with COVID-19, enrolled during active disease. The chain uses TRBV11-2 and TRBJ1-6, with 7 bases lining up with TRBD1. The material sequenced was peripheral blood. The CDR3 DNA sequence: TGTGCCAGCAGCCACAAGGGGGCCTCCTATAATTCACCCCTCCACTTT. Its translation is CASSHKGASYNSPLHF.